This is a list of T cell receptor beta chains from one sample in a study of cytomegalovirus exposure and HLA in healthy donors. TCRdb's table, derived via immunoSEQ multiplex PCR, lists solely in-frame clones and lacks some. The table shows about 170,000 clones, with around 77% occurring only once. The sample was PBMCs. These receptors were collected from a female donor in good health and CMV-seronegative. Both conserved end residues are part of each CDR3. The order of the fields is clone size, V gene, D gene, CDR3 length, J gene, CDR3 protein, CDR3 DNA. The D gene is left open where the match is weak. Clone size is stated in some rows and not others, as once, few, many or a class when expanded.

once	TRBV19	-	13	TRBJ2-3	CASSTTTGDTQYF	TGTGCCAGTAGTACCACCACGGGAGATACGCAGTATTTT
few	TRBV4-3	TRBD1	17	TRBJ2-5	CASSQDPGQGARETQYF	TGCGCCAGCAGCCAAGACCCTGGACAGGGGGCAAGGGAGACCCAGTACTTC
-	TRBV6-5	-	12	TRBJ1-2	CASAGGNYGYTF	TGTGCCAGTGCGGGAGGCAACTATGGCTACACCTTC
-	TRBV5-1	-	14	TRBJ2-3	CASTLEGSTDTQYF	TGCGCCAGCACCTTGGAGGGGAGCACAGATACGCAGTATTTT
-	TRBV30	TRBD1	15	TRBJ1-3	CAWSPMGTGTNTIYF	TGTGCCTGGAGTCCAATGGGGACAGGGACGAACACCATATATTTT
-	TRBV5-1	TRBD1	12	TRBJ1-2	CASRDRDYGYTF	TGCGCCAGCAGGGACAGGGACTATGGCTACACCTTC
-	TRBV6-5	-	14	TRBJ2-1	CASSYSRASDEQFF	TGTGCCAGCAGTTACTCGAGGGCTTCGGATGAGCAGTTCTTC
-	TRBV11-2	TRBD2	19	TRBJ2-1	CASSLEGGTSGSPLNEQFF	TGTGCCAGCAGCTTAGAGGGGGGGACTAGCGGGAGCCCACTCAATGAGCAGTTCTTC
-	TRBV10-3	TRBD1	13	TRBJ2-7	CAISGQGAHEQYF	TGTGCCATCAGTGGACAGGGTGCCCACGAGCAGTACTTC
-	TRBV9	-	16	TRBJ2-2	CASSVDFKGAGGELFF	TGTGCCAGCAGCGTAGATTTTAAGGGAGCAGGCGGGGAGCTGTTTTTT
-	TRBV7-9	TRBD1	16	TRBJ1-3	CASSMAGGGSGNTIYF	TGTGCCAGCAGCATGGCAGGGGGAGGCTCTGGAAACACCATATATTTT
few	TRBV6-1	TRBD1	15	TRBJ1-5	CASMQSTGTEQPQHF	TGTGCCAGCATGCAATCCACAGGGACAGAACAGCCCCAGCATTTT
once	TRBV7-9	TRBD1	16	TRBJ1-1	CASRYPVGTGNTEAFF	TGTGCCAGCAGGTACCCCGTGGGGACAGGGAACACTGAAGCTTTCTTT
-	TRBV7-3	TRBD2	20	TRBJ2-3	CASSSSRLTLPSGNSDTQYF	TGTGCCAGCAGTTCTAGTAGGTTGACACTCCCTAGCGGGAACTCCGATACGCAGTATTTT
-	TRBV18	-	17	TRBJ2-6	CASSPKNPGSGANVLTF	TGTGCCAGCTCACCAAAGAACCCAGGCTCTGGGGCCAACGTCCTGACTTTC
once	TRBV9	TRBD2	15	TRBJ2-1	CASRASGGAGNEQFF	TGTGCCAGCAGAGCTAGCGGGGGGGCCGGGAATGAGCAGTTCTTC
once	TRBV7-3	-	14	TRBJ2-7	CASSLTGQGHEQYF	TGTGCCAGCAGCTTAACGGGGCAGGGCCACGAGCAGTACTTC
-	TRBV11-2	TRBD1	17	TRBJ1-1	CASSLDMLTGVHTEAFF	TGTGCCAGCAGCTTAGATATGTTAACAGGGGTTCACACTGAAGCTTTCTTT
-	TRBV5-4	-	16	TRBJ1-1	CASSLTHEAPNTEAFF	TGTGCCAGCAGCTTAACCCATGAGGCGCCGAACACTGAAGCTTTCTTT
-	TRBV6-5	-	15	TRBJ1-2	CASSYSEGVGYGYTF	TGTGCCAGCAGTTACTCGGAAGGGGTAGGGTATGGCTACACCTTC
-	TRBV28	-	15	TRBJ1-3	CASRGRGAGGNTIYF	TGTGCCAGCAGGGGGAGGGGGGCAGGTGGAAACACCATATATTTT
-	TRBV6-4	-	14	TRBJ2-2	CASKGHANTGELFF	TGTGCCAGCAAAGGACACGCGAACACCGGGGAGCTGTTTTTT
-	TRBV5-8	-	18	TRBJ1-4	CASSLWQFTNPPNEKLFF	TGTGCCAGCAGCTTGTGGCAGTTCACTAACCCGCCGAATGAAAAACTGTTTTTT
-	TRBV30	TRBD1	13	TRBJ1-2	CAWRRTGVYGYTF	TGTGCCTGGAGGAGGACAGGGGTCTATGGCTACACCTTC
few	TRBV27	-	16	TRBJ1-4	CASRLLKAGANEKLFF	TGTGCCAGCAGATTACTAAAGGCCGGAGCTAATGAAAAACTGTTTTTT
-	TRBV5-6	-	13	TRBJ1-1	CASSLGGNTEAFF	TGTGCCAGCAGCTTGGGAGGGAACACTGAAGCTTTCTTT
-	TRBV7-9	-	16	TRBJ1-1	CASSLEGGPGVTEAFF	TGTGCCAGCAGCTTAGAGGGGGGGCCGGGGGTCACTGAAGCTTTCTTT
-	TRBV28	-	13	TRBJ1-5	CATSWGVNQPQHF	TGTGCCACCTCATGGGGGGTCAATCAGCCCCAGCATTTT
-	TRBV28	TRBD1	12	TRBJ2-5	CASRTGGKEQYF	TGTGCCAGCAGGACAGGGGGAAAAGAGCAGTACTTC
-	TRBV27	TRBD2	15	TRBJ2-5	CASSLRLAITETQYF	TGTGCCAGCAGTTTAAGACTAGCAATAACTGAGACCCAGTACTTC
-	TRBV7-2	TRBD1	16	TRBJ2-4	CASSLAGQGASNIQYF	TGTGCCAGCAGCTTAGCAGGACAGGGGGCGTCGAACATTCAGTACTTC
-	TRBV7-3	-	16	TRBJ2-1	CASSLRAGAGINEQFF	TGTGCCAGCAGCCTGAGGGCAGGGGCGGGCATAAATGAGCAGTTCTTC
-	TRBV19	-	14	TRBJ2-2	CASSIGGVGGELFF	TGTGCCAGTAGTATTGGAGGGGTCGGCGGGGAGCTGTTTTTT
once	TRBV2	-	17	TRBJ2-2	CASNTRVNQKNTGELFF	TGTGCCAGCAACACACGGGTCAACCAAAAGAACACCGGGGAGCTGTTTTTT
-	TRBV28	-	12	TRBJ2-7	CASWGDSYEQYF	TGTGCCAGCTGGGGGGATTCCTACGAGCAGTACTTC
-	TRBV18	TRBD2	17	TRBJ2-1	CASSPPTSGSSIDEQFF	TGTGCCAGCTCACCACCAACTAGCGGGAGTAGTATAGATGAGCAGTTCTTC
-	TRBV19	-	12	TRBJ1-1	CATKRANTEAFF	TGTGCCACAAAGCGAGCGAACACTGAAGCTTTCTTT
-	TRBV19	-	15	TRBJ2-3	CASSVRGGAGDTQYF	TGTGCCAGTAGTGTCCGAGGCGGGGCCGGGGATACGCAGTATTTT
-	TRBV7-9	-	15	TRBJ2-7	CASSVVIGEAPEQYF	TGTGCCAGCAGCGTAGTCATAGGGGAGGCTCCCGAGCAGTACTTC
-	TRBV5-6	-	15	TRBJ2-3	CASSFKTGLGDTQYF	TGTGCCAGCAGCTTCAAGACAGGTCTAGGAGATACGCAGTATTTT
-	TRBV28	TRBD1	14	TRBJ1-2	CASSPGQGIQGYTF	TGTGCCAGCAGTCCCGGACAGGGTATTCAAGGCTACACCTTC
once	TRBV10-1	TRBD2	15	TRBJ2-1	CASSELAGFPNEQFF	TGCGCCAGCAGTGAGTTAGCGGGATTCCCCAATGAGCAGTTCTTC
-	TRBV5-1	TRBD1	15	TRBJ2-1	CASSLEGTAYNEQFF	TGCGCCAGCAGCTTGGAAGGGACAGCTTACAATGAGCAGTTCTTC
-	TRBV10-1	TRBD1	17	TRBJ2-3	CASSESIGTGASDTQYF	TGCGCCAGCAGTGAGTCGATAGGGACAGGGGCTTCCGATACGCAGTATTTT
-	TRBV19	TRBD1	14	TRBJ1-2	CASRPTGESYGYTF	TGTGCCAGTCGACCAACAGGGGAATCCTATGGCTACACCTTC
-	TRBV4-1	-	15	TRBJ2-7	CASSQDRALAYEQHF	TGCGCCAGCAGCCAAGATCGGGCGCTAGCTTACGAGCAGCACTTC
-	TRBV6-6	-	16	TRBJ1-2	CASSYSFDSPFYGYTF	TGTGCCAGCAGTTACTCCTTCGACAGCCCCTTCTATGGCTACACCTTC
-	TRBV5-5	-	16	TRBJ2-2	CASSSERGRRTGELFF	TGTGCCAGCAGTAGTGAGCGAGGCAGAAGGACCGGGGAGCTGTTTTTT
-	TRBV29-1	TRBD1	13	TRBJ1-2	CSGSQGANYGYTF	TGCAGCGGCTCACAGGGGGCAAACTATGGCTACACCTTC
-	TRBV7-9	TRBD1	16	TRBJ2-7	CASSLPGQGARGEQYF	TGTGCCAGCAGCTTACCGGGACAGGGGGCGCGGGGAGAGCAGTACTTC
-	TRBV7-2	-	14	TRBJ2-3	CASSSRVLTDTQYF	TGTGCCAGCAGTTCGAGGGTACTCACAGATACGCAGTATTTT
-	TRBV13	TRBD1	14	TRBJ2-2	CASSPRQGAGELFF	TGTGCCAGCAGCCCCAGACAGGGGGCTGGGGAGCTGTTTTTT
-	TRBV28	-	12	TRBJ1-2	CASSSRLQGYTF	TGTGCCAGCAGTTCCCGCCTTCAGGGCTACACCTTC
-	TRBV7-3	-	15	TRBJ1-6	CASSLAGVGYSPLHF	TGTGCCAGCAGCTTAGCGGGGGTAGGGTATTCACCCCTCCACTTT